The 29 T cell receptor beta chains given below trace back to one sample, sequenced in a study of cytotoxic CD8 clonotypes in ibrutinib-treated CLL (dated by TCRdb to 2020 to 2022). Library prep was done by the immunoSEQ multiplex PCR assay. In TCRdb, the immuneACCESS table is reduced to in-frame sequences with V and J assigned. These tables do not hold every clone; where another copy was compared, an unresolved V gene accounts for under half, and the others remain unexplained. The table for this sample lists more than 140,000 clones; about 72% of them were counted only once. The ten largest clones capture less than 30% of the sample. Per the publication, the time point label means: eleven to twelve months on ibrutinib. The source was PBMCs, collected after 12 months of ibrutinib treatment. All receptors derive from a human donor with chronic lymphocytic leukemia.

This chain joins TRBV6-5 and TRBJ2-7; D may correspond to TRBD1 or TRBD2 (5 bases each). V was pared by 7 bases and J by 0 bases, with 13 bases between. This CDR3 has 14 amino acids. The V gene's germline CDR1 is MNHEY and CDR2 SVGAGI. DNA of the CDR3: TGTGCCAGCAAACATTGGGACGGCTCCTACGAGCAGTACTTC. Translated: CASKHWDGSYEQYF.

The chain combines TRBV1 with TRBJ2-1; the table's D call TRBD1 went unverified against the DNA. TRBV1 is listed as a pseudogene. The length of the CDR3 is 15 residues. The CDR3 protein is CTSTHVSQGFNEQFF. In DNA form, the CDR3 reads TGCACCAGCACCCACGTTTCCCAGGGGTTCAATGAGCAGTTCTTC.

The J gene is TRBJ1-1, the V gene TRBV19; no definite D call. The CDR3 sequence is 15 residues long. In germline, CDR1 is LNHDA, CDR2 SQIVND (reference sequence). The V end was cut by 6 bases, the J end by 0 bases, with 14 bases between. Written as DNA, the CDR3 is TGTGCCAGTAGCCGAACAAGACCCATGAACACTGAAGCTTTCTTT. Its translation: CASSRTRPMNTEAFF.

The chain couples TRBV19 to TRBJ1-1; no firm D call. Germline V gene sequence: CDR1 LNHDA, CDR2 SQIVND (reference sequence). V was cut by 4 bases and J by 0 bases, with 9 bases left in between. The CDR3 has 14 amino acids. In nucleotides, the CDR3 is TGTGCCAGTAGTACCCGCCGGGTGAACACTGAAGCTTTCTTT. Protein sequence: CASSTRRVNTEAFF. Full variable domain (missing parts from reference TRBV19 and TRBJ1-1): DGGITQSPKYLFRKEGQNVTLSCEQNLNHDAMYWYRQDPGQGLRLIYYSQIVNDFQKGDIAEGYSVSREKKESFPLTVTSAQKNPTAFYLCASSTRRVNTEAFFGQGTRLTVV.

The chain uses TRBV5-1 and TRBJ2-2; TRBD1 matches 7 bases. J lost 2 bases, V lost 3 bases, and 4 bases had no gene match. The CDR3 sequence is 15 residues long. CDR1 is SGHRS and CDR2 is YFSETQ in the germline V gene. Written as DNA, the CDR3 is TGCGCCAGCAGCTGGGACAGAGTAAACACCGGGGAGCTGTTTTTT. Translation: CASSWDRVNTGELFF.

The chain is built from TRBV11-2 and TRBJ2-5, with D perhaps TRBD1 (6 bases). CDR3 length: 15 amino acids. With 2 bases removed from V and 5 bases from J, the gap between germline ends came to 15 bases. CDR1 is SGHAT and CDR2 is FQNNGV in the germline V gene. The CDR3 coding sequence is TGTGCCAGCAGCTTAAGGGAAGGGCAGGGGGAGACCCAGTACTTC. This codes for CASSLREGQGETQYF. The whole variable domain, remainder taken from reference TRBV11-2 and TRBJ2-5, is EAGVAQSPRYKIIEKRQSVAFWCNPISGHATLYWYQQILGQGPKLLIQFQNNGVVDDSQLPKDRFSAERLKGVDSTLKIQPAKLEDSAVYLCASSLREGQGETQYFGPGTRLLVL.

The V and J genes are TRBV4-3 and TRBJ2-3; D gene unclear. The CDR3 runs to 15 residues. V was clipped by 0 bases and J by 4 bases, with 11 bases between them. Germline assignment: CDR1 LGHNA and CDR2 YSLEER. The chain's CDR3 is CASSQDGSIADTQYF. DNA for the CDR3: TGCGCCAGCAGCCAAGATGGAAGCATCGCAGATACGCAGTATTTT.

In this sample, this clone turned up once. This chain's CDR3 is CASSSIRDSNQPQHF. For the CDR3, the DNA is TGTGCCAGCAGTTCCATAAGAGATAGCAATCAGCCCCAGCATTTT. This chain joins TRBV6-6 and TRBJ1-5; D gene uncertain. This CDR3 is 15 amino acids long. The V and J ends lost 4 bases and 0 bases respectively, with 10 bases between them. Germline CDR1 MNHNY, CDR2 SVGAGI (reference sequence).

The chain combines TRBV2 with TRBJ2-2, with 9 bases aligning to TRBD2. The CDR3 has 17 amino acids. Germline V gene data show CDR1 as SNHLY and CDR2 as FYNNEI. Germline trimming cut 7 bases from V and 1 base from J; bases unmatched to any gene: 10. CDR3 sequence: CASTLSTSGGNTGELFF. CDR3 DNA: TGTGCCAGCACTCTATCGACTAGCGGAGGGAACACCGGGGAGCTGTTTTTT.

The chain combines TRBV18 with TRBJ2-5, with 13 bases matching TRBD2. This CDR3 has 17 amino acids. Germline V gives CDR1 KGHSH, CDR2 LQKENI. V lost 1 base, J lost 1 base, and 3 bases stayed unmatched. This CDR3 reads CASSPQLAGGSQETQYF. The DNA of the CDR3 is TGTGCCAGCTCACCACAACTAGCGGGAGGGAGCCAAGAGACCCAGTACTTC.

As regards this clone: This is likely an artifact of a read error, given a far larger clone one base away. This rearrangement joins TRBV11-3 to TRBJ1-5, with 10 bases aligning to TRBD1. The CDR3 loop spans 14 amino acids. Germline CDR1 is SGHNT and CDR2 is YENEEA. V gave up 5 bases and J gave up 6 bases; unmatched junction bases: 4. CDR3 nucleotides: TGTGCCAGCAGCCCAGACAGGGGGCGTCAGCCCCAGCATTTT. It specifies CASSPDRGRQPQHF.

The rearrangement joins TRBV19 to TRBJ2-1; TRBD2 matches at 8 bases. The CDR3 contains 16 residues. After removal of 3 bases from V and 3 bases from J, the junction contained 7 bases not matched to a gene. The germline V gene has CDR1 LNHDA and CDR2 SQIVND (reference sequence). In DNA form, the CDR3 reads TGTGCCAGTAGTATCCAGCGGGGGCTGGACTACAATGAGCAGTTCTTC. It yields the protein CASSIQRGLDYNEQFF.

This clone appeared once. DNA for the CDR3: TGTGCCAGCAGCTCCCGGTGGGGCTACGAGCAGTACTTC. This sequence encodes CASSSRWGYEQYF. V usage is TRBV11-3 and J usage is TRBJ2-7, with D hard to call. Per germline, CDR1 SGHNT and CDR2 YENEEA. V lost 4 bases to trimming and J lost 3 bases, with 10 bases between them. This CDR3 has 13 amino acids.

V and J are TRBV7-9 and TRBJ2-4; 8 bases are a match to TRBD1. There are 13 residues in the CDR3. The germline CDR1 and CDR2 sequences are SEHNR and FQNEAQ (reference sequence). Unmatched junction bases numbered 8, after V lost 10 bases and J lost 6 bases. CDR3 residues: CATEGTGRNIQYF. For the CDR3, the DNA is TGTGCCACAGAGGGGACAGGCCGAAACATTCAGTACTTC.

The genes are TRBV27 and TRBJ2-7; 7 nucleotides align to TRBD1. CDR1 is MNHEY, CDR2 SMNVEV, per germline (reference sequence). The CDR3 length is 13 residues. With 8 bases clipped from V and 4 bases from J, the junction kept 8 bases outside the gene matches. This CDR3 reads CASLDRVPYEQYF. The CDR3 nucleotides are TGTGCCAGCCTCGACAGGGTCCCGTACGAGCAGTACTTC.

This clone was recorded only once. The CDR3 here is CSLSLNTEAFF. The CDR3 DNA follows: TGCAGTTTGTCCCTGAACACTGAAGCTTTCTTT. The rearrangement links TRBV20-1 to TRBJ1-1; D unresolved. The CDR3 is 11 residues long. Germline V gene lookup returns CDR1 DFQATT and CDR2 SNEGSKA (reference sequence). V was trimmed by 8 bases and J by 0 bases, leaving 7 bases between them.

The V and J genes are TRBV10-3 and TRBJ2-7, with 7 positions matching TRBD1. From germline, CDR1 is ENHRY and CDR2 SYGVKD. The junction had 6 bases not matched to a gene; V was cut back by 4 bases and J by 0 bases. CDR3 length equals 15 residues. The DNA of the CDR3 is TGTGCCATCAGTGTATACCGGGACAGCTCCTACGAGCAGTACTTC. Translated, it gives CAISVYRDSSYEQYF.

This clone was detected once. The chain recombines TRBV6-5 with TRBJ1-1, with D maybe TRBD1 (5 bases). This CDR3 contains 14 residues. V dropped 3 bases and J dropped 5 bases, with 13 bases sitting between them. Germline V gene data show CDR1 as MNHEY and CDR2 as SVGAGI. The DNA of the CDR3 is TGTGCCAGCAGTTATGTGGGGCTTGGGACTGAAGCTTTCTTT. The encoded protein is CASSYVGLGTEAFF.

This chain links TRBV15 with TRBJ2-3; TRBD2 agrees at 8 bases. The V segment lost 3 bases and the J segment 6 bases; nucleotides outside the gene matches: 5. Per the germline V gene, CDR1 is LNHNV and CDR2 is YYDKDF (reference sequence). The CDR3 is made up of 14 amino acids. The CDR3 DNA sequence: TGTGCCACCAGCAGGAGCGGGAGCGCTGATACGCAGTATTTT. Its translation is CATSRSGSADTQYF. Supplemented by reference TRBV15 and TRBJ2-3, the full variable domain reads DAMVIQNPRYQVTQFGKPVTLSCSQTLNHNVMYWYQQKSSQAPKLLFHYYDKDFNNEADTPDNFQSRRPNTSFCFLDIRSPGLGDTAMYLCATSRSGSADTQYFGPGTRLTVL.

This clone was detected only a few times. This chain uses TRBV6-6 with TRBJ1-1, with unresolved D. This CDR3 comprises 14 residues. The V end lost 2 bases, the J end lost 0 bases, and 7 bases lay between the germline ends. CDR1 and CDR2 (germline): MNHNY, SVGAGI (reference sequence). The CDR3 DNA reads as TGTGCCAGCAGTTACCCCGGGGTGAACACTGAAGCTTTCTTT. Protein product: CASSYPGVNTEAFF.

V usage is TRBV28 and J usage is TRBJ1-4; D is possibly TRBD1 (6 bases). The CDR3 extends over 14 amino acids. Germline CDR1 is MDHEN and CDR2 is SYDVKM. The V gene lost 3 bases and the J gene lost 6 bases, with 11 bases spanning the gap. The CDR3 loop is CASSFSGAYEKLFF. The CDR3 DNA follows: TGTGCCAGCAGTTTTTCAGGGGCCTATGAAAAACTGTTTTTT.

The CDR3 spells CASSLAPTLHFVTSGRAGTQYF. Written as DNA, the CDR3 is TGTGCCAGCAGCTTAGCACCCACTCTCCATTTCGTTACTAGCGGGAGGGCCGGTACGCAGTATTTT. This chain joins TRBV7-8 and TRBJ2-3, with 13 bases matching TRBD2. This CDR3 comprises 22 residues. Germline values: CDR1 SGHVS, CDR2 FQNEAQ. Unmatched junction bases numbered 23, after V lost 0 bases and J lost 8 bases. The full variable domain, with the rest looked up from reference TRBV7-8 and TRBJ2-3, is GAGVSQSPRYKVAKRGQDVALRCDPISGHVSLFWYQQALGQGPEFLTYFQNEAQLDKSGLPSDRFFAERPEGSVSTLKIQRTQQEDSAVYLCASSLAPTLHFVTSGRAGTQYFGPGTRLTVL.

The rearrangement links TRBV20-1 to TRBJ1-5; weak D call: TRBD1 (6 bases). The germline V gene has CDR1 DFQATT and CDR2 SNEGSKA (reference sequence). V lost 4 bases, J lost 11 bases, and 12 bases lay in between. This CDR3 is 11 amino acids long. The CDR3 is CSAMTQGTQHF. The DNA for the CDR3 is TGCAGTGCTATGACACAGGGTACCCAGCATTTT.

V gene TRBV18 combines with J gene TRBJ2-3; possibly TRBD1 for D (5 bases). Deletions cut 3 bases from V and 6 bases from J, with 16 bases between. The CDR3 has 15 residues. Germline CDR1 reads KGHSH; CDR2 reads LQKENI. The CDR3, as DNA: TGTGCCAGCTCACCTTCTCCAGGAGCAGGGGATACGCAGTATTTT. Translating gives CASSPSPGAGDTQYF.

The chain has TRBV7-2 and TRBJ1-3; D possibly corresponds to TRBD1 (6 bases). In germline, CDR1 is SGHTA, CDR2 FQGNSA. Trimming removed 5 bases at V and 0 bases at J, with 11 bases between. This CDR3 region has 15 residues. CDR3 coding DNA: TGTGCCAGCAGCCCCGGACAGAGCTCTGGAAACACCATATATTTT. This encodes CASSPGQSSGNTIYF.

V gene TRBV27 combines with J gene TRBJ2-1; D may be TRBD2 (6 bases). V lost 8 bases to trimming and J lost 4 bases, with 12 bases between them. The germline V gene has CDR1 MNHEY and CDR2 SMNVEV (reference sequence). This CDR3 has 13 residues. The CDR3 protein is CASQDYLYNEQFF. For the CDR3, the DNA is TGTGCCAGCCAGGACTATTTATACAATGAGCAGTTCTTC.

This sequence joins TRBV6-5 and TRBJ1-2; D perhaps matches TRBD1 (6 bases). The CDR3 sequence is 14 residues long. V was shortened by 1 base and J by 5 bases, with 11 bases between the two germline ends. CDR1 MNHEY and CDR2 SVGAGI come from the germline V gene. The CDR3 here is CASSYLQGRYGYTF. The CDR3 DNA reads TGTGCCAGCAGTTACTTACAGGGCCGATATGGCTACACCTTC.

The J gene is TRBJ2-7, the V gene TRBV6-5; D is perhaps TRBD1 (5 bases). In germline, CDR1 is MNHEY, CDR2 SVGAGI. The CDR3 covers 16 residues. V lost 4 bases to trimming and J lost 1 base, with 17 bases between them. CDR3 region: CASSWNVAGISYEQYF. CDR3 DNA sequence: TGTGCCAGCAGTTGGAACGTGGCAGGGATATCCTACGAGCAGTACTTC.

CDR3 in amino acids: CASSFWGATYNEQFF. The CDR3 DNA reads as TGTGCCAGCAGCTTTTGGGGGGCCACCTACAATGAGCAGTTCTTC. The chain recombines TRBV7-2 with TRBJ2-1; perhaps D is TRBD1 or TRBD2 (6 bases each). The germline CDR1 and CDR2 sequences are SGHTA and FQGNSA. The V gene lost 3 bases and the J gene lost 2 bases, with 11 bases spanning the gap. The CDR3 consists of 15 residues.